A selection of T cell receptor beta chains follows, all from one sample in a study of T cells in Graves' hyperthyroidism and ophthalmopathy. In TCRdb, the multiplex PCR reads were re-called with MiXCR into one record per CDR3 protein. The repertoire has 500,000 to 700,000 distinct CDR3 sequences, around 15% of them found once; the top ten carry under 20%. The specimen sequenced was blood. The receptors shown here come from a woman aged 18-29 years with Graves' hyperthyroidism. Each CDR3 is given with its conserved first and last residue. The D gene is left open where the match is weak. Clone size, where shown, is once, few, many, or a class for clones that have expanded.

v_gene	d_gene	j_gene	abundance	CDR3aa	CDR3nt
TRBV30	NA	TRBJ1-2	many	CAWRGFYGYTF	TGTGCCTGGAGGGGGTTCTATGGCTACACCTTC
TRBV7-9	TRBD2	TRBJ2-7	many	CASSLALRGGYEQYF	TGTGCCAGCAGCTTAGCGCTTCGGGGGGGCTACGAGCAGTACTTC
TRBV3-1	TRBD1	TRBJ2-1	NA	CASSQVGTGGYGEQFF	TGTGCCAGCAGCCAAGTTGGGACAGGGGGCTATGGTGAGCAGTTCTTC
TRBV5-1	NA	TRBJ2-2	few	CASVAVPSNTGELFF	TGCGCCAGCGTCGCAGTGCCTTCGAACACCGGGGAGCTGTTTTTT
TRBV20-1	TRBD2	TRBJ2-3	many	CSAGLRRGGTDTQYF	TGCAGTGCTGGCCTCCGGCGGGGGGGCACAGATACGCAGTATTTT
TRBV4-1	NA	TRBJ1-4	few	CASSRIGGVNEKLFF	TGCGCCAGCAGCCGCATAGGAGGAGTTAATGAGAAACTGTTTTTT
TRBV12-3/TRBV12-4	TRBD2	TRBJ2-5	few	CASSRSGGSQETQYF	TGTGCCAGCAGTAGGAGCGGGGGAAGCCAAGAGACCCAGTACTTC
TRBV12-3/TRBV12-4	NA	TRBJ1-1	many	CASHRGNTEAFF	TGTGCCAGCCACCGGGGGAACACTGAAGCTTTCTTT
TRBV29-1	NA	TRBJ2-3	few	CRTVLGDTQYF	TGCAGGACTGTTCTGGGGGATACGCAGTATTTT
TRBV5-1	NA	TRBJ1-2	many	CASSPDTGYGYTF	TGCGCCAGCAGCCCGGACACGGGATATGGCTACACCTTC
TRBV5-1	TRBD1	TRBJ1-1	NA	CASSFTRTGNTEAFF	TGCGCCAGCAGCTTTACCAGGACAGGGAACACTGAAGCTTTCTTT
TRBV14	TRBD1	TRBJ1-1	few	CASSRPGQGGAEAFF	TGTGCCAGCAGCCGCCCGGGACAGGGGGGGGCTGAAGCTTTCTTT
TRBV20-1	TRBD1	TRBJ2-7	few	CSAQKTGGLYEQYF	TGCAGTGCCCAAAAGACAGGGGGCCTTTACGAGCAGTACTTC
TRBV5-6	NA	TRBJ2-3	NA	CASIQLGQGADTQYF	TGTGCCAGCATCCAGCTGGGCCAAGGGGCAGATACGCAGTATTTT
TRBV2	NA	TRBJ2-7	many	CASNEADTYEQYF	TGTGCCAGCAATGAGGCTGACACCTACGAGCAGTACTTC
TRBV27	TRBD2	TRBJ2-1	many	CASSFSGTSGGPNEQFF	TGTGCCAGCAGTTTTTCCGGGACTAGCGGGGGCCCCAATGAGCAGTTCTTC
TRBV28	NA	TRBJ2-3	few	CASSLSIDTQYF	TGTGCCAGCAGTTTATCAATCGATACGCAGTATTTT
TRBV27	NA	TRBJ2-1	NA	CASSFGLWDSNEQFF	TGTGCCAGCAGTTTTGGGCTCTGGGACTCCAATGAGCAGTTCTTC
TRBV13	NA	TRBJ2-3	NA	CASSLREVLEDTQYF	TGTGCCAGCAGCTTGAGGGAAGTATTGGAAGATACGCAGTATTTT
TRBV5-1	TRBD2	TRBJ2-1	many	CASSSPGLARPNPHNEQFF	TGCGCCAGCAGCTCTCCGGGACTAGCGCGACCAAACCCCCACAATGAGCAGTTCTTC
TRBV20-1	NA	TRBJ2-2	NA	CSARKGFTNTGELFF	TGCAGTGCTAGGAAGGGATTTACGAACACCGGGGAGCTGTTTTTT
TRBV28	TRBD2	TRBJ2-3	few	CASRTSGRARQYF	TGTGCCAGCAGGACTAGCGGGAGGGCCAGGCAGTATTTT
TRBV20-1	NA	TRBJ2-7	many	CSAPDSAYEQYF	TGCAGTGCCCCGGACAGTGCCTACGAGCAGTACTTC
TRBV7-9	NA	TRBJ2-7	few	CASSPAPLLPYEQYF	TGTGCCAGCAGCCCCGCCCCCTTATTGCCCTACGAGCAGTACTTC
TRBV6-5	NA	TRBJ1-5	NA	CASSYSHQPQHF	TGTGCCAGCAGTTACTCACACCAGCCCCAGCATTTT
TRBV5-6	NA	TRBJ1-1	few	CASSLDSGFGTEAFF	TGTGCCAGCAGCTTGGATTCTGGGTTTGGCACTGAAGCTTTCTTT
TRBV10-3	NA	TRBJ1-5	NA	CAISDPGGGNQPQHF	TGTGCCATCAGTGATCCCGGGGGCGGCAATCAGCCCCAGCATTTT
TRBV20-1	TRBD2	TRBJ2-1	NA	CSAGTSGSSNEQFF	TGCAGTGCTGGGACTAGCGGGAGTAGCAATGAGCAGTTCTTC
TRBV3-1	NA	TRBJ2-7	many	CASSQDRIRASEQYF	TGTGCCAGCAGCCAAGATCGGATCAGGGCGAGCGAGCAGTACTTC
TRBV7-9	NA	TRBJ1-1	many	CASSWNLNTEAFF	TGTGCCAGCAGCTGGAACCTTAACACTGAAGCTTTCTTT
TRBV7-4	NA	TRBJ2-3	NA	CASNHKFFSTDTQYF	TGTGCCAGCAACCATAAGTTTTTTAGCACAGATACGCAGTATTTT
TRBV12-3/TRBV12-4	NA	TRBJ2-2	NA	CASSRTVGGLGELFF	TGTGCCAGCAGCCGGACTGTGGGGGGGCTCGGGGAGCTGTTTTTT
TRBV5-5	NA	TRBJ1-5	NA	CASSLAPAETSNQPQHF	TGTGCCAGCAGCTTGGCCCCGGCGGAAACTAGCAATCAGCCCCAGCATTTT
TRBV28	NA	TRBJ1-2	few	CASSLQGFYGYTF	TGTGCCAGCAGTTTACAGGGGTTTTATGGCTACACCTTC
TRBV20-1	NA	TRBJ1-3	few	CSARAGHGSGNTIYF	TGCAGTGCTAGAGCTGGACATGGCTCTGGAAACACCATATATTTT
TRBV6-5	NA	TRBJ1-1	many	CASSYSRPGMNTEAFF	TGTGCCAGCAGTTACTCGCGACCGGGCATGAACACTGAAGCTTTCTTT
TRBV6-2/TRBV6-3	NA	TRBJ2-1	many	CASKGSADNEQFF	TGTGCCAGCAAAGGCTCGGCGGACAATGAGCAGTTCTTC